The present T cell receptor beta chain was sequenced within a study of CD8 T cells in ankylosing spondylitis. One entry per CDR3 protein results from TCRdb running MiXCR on the 5' RACE reads. The sample has over 95,000 distinct CDR3 sequences, 7.5% to 9% seen once. This clonotype has at least ten counts. This CDR3 has 16 residues. V dropped 3 bases and J dropped 4; count of bases not matched to a gene: 9. Germline lookup yields CDR1 LGHNA and CDR2 YSLEER. This chain uses TRBV4-3 with TRBJ1-2; 9 bases align to TRBD1. This clonotype was sampled from a male donor with ankylosing spondylitis or in good health (not recorded which). Sequencing was done on a sample of blood, either unsorted or a sorted T cell fraction (not recorded which). The CDR3 DNA sequence: TGCGCCAGCAGCCAGTCCCCAAGGACAGGGGTCTATGGCTACACCTTC. It codes for CASSQSPRTGVYGYTF.